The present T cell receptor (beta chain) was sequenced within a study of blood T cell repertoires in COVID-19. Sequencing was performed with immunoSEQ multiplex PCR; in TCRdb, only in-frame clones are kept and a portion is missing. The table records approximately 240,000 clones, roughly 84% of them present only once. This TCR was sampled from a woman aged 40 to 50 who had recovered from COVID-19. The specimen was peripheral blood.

The CDR3 DNA follows: TGTGCCAGTAGTAGCCGACAGTTTAACAAAGAGACCCAGTACTTC. Encoded protein: CASSSRQFNKETQYF. This chain links TRBV19 with TRBJ2-5, with a tentative D call TRBD1 (5 bases). The CDR3 extends over 15 amino acids. V shed 4 bases and J shed 3 bases, with 15 bases lying between them. Germline assignment: CDR1 LNHDA and CDR2 SQIVND (reference sequence).